In its sample, the clone carrying this T cell receptor (beta chain) was seen a few times. Antigen: not known. This sample is part of a study of Graves' ophthalmopathy and Graves' hyperthyroidism. Presentation of ophthalmopathy in the donors involved moderate-to-severe activity, CAS ≥3, NOSPECS ≥4 and a duration under 3 months. Fresh peripheral blood, 8.5 to 10 ml, was the PBMC source. From RNA, the CDR3 regions of TCR beta chains were amplified and sequenced. Scientists carried out first-round RT-PCR using HTBI primers and then a second-round multiplex PCR. TCRdb itself ran the multiplex PCR reads through MiXCR, one entry per CDR3 protein. This sample has over 650,000 distinct CDR3 sequences, with roughly 41% found just once. Study findings and constraints: Most expanded clonotypes in thyroid above 0.001 frequency also showed up in blood.

V was clipped by 4 bases and J by 1 base, with 14 bases between them. The CDR3 extends over 15 amino acids. The germline gives CDR1 MNHEY, CDR2 SVGAGI. The chain employs TRBV6-5 and TRBJ2-7; D is perhaps TRBD2 (6 bases). The specimen sequenced was peripheral blood. The receptor's source is an adult man with Graves' ophthalmopathy. The CDR3 nucleotides read TGTGCCAGCAGTTCCCCTTTCGGAGGGTCCTACGAGCAGTACTTC. Residues: CASSSPFGGSYEQYF.